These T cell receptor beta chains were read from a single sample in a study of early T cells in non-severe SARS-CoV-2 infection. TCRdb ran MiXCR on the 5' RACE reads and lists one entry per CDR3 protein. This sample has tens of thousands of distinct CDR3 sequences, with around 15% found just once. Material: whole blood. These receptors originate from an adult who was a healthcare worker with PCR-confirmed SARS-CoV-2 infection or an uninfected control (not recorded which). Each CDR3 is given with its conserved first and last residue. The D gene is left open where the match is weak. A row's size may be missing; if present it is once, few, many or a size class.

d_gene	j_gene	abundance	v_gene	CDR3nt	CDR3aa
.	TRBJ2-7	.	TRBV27	TGTGCCAGCAGTCATCCTCAGGGATACACCTACGAGCAGTACTTC	CASSHPQGYTYEQYF
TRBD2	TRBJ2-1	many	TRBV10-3	TGTGCCATCTCAGGTTTAGCGGGGGCCGATGAGCAGTTCTTC	CAISGLAGADEQFF
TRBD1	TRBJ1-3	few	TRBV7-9	TGTGCCAGCAGCCCGTGGGACAGTCGCTCTGGAAACACCATATATTTT	CASSPWDSRSGNTIYF
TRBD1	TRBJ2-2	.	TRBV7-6	TGTGCCAGCAGCTTAGCGACAGGGGCTTACACCGGGGAGCTGTTTTTT	CASSLATGAYTGELFF
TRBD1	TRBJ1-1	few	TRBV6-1	TGTGCCGCGCTACAGGGGGCGGGAACTGAAGCTTTCTTT	CAALQGAGTEAFF
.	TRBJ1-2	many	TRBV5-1	TGCGCCAGCAGCCCAACACCAGGTGCCAGGGGCTACACCTTC	CASSPTPGARGYTF
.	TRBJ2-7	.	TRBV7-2	TGTGCCAGCAGCTTAGCCCCGGACCTAAGCTCCTACGAGCAGTACTTC	CASSLAPDLSSYEQYF
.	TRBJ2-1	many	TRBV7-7	TGTGCTAGCAGCTTAGCTGGGGGCAATGAGCAGTTCTTC	CASSLAGGNEQFF
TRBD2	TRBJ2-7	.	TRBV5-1	TGCGCCAGCAGCCTCAATGAAGCGGGGGCCATCTACGAGCAGTACTTC	CASSLNEAGAIYEQYF
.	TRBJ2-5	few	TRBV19	TGTGCCAGTAGTGCTGGCGGGGAGACCCAGTACTTC	CASSAGGETQYF
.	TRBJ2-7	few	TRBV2	TGTGCCAGCATCCTGGATCGCCGGGAGCAGTACTTC	CASILDRREQYF
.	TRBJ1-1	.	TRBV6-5	TGTGCCAGCAGTTACTCGAGAAGCAGGATTGCAGCTTTCTTT	CASSYSRSRIAAFF
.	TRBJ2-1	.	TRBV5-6	TGTGCCAGCAGCCCCCAGGCTCATGAGCAGTTCTTC	CASSPQAHEQFF
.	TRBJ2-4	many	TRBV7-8	TGTGCCAGCAGCTACTTAAGACAAACAGCCAAAAACATTCAGTACTTC	CASSYLRQTAKNIQYF
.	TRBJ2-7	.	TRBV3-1	TGTGCCAGCAGCCGAAGCGGTGGGGGGCGATCCCACGAGCAGTACTTC	CASSRSGGGRSHEQYF
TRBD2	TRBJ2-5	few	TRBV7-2	TGTGCCAGCAGCCTCGCTAGCGGGGGGTTAGAGACCCAGTACTTC	CASSLASGGLETQYF
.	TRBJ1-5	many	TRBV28	TGTGCCAGCAGTTTCAATACGCAGCCCCAGCATTTT	CASSFNTQPQHF
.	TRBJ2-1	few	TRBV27	TGTGCCAGCCGTACAGTTCGCTCCTACAATGAGCAGTTCTTC	CASRTVRSYNEQFF
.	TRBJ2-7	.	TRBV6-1	TGTGCCAGCACCGAGAGAGTTCGGGGATACGAGCAGTACTTC	CASTERVRGYEQYF
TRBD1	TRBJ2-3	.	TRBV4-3	TGCGCCAGCAGCCAAGACTCAGGGGGCGCAAATACGCAGTATTTT	CASSQDSGGANTQYF
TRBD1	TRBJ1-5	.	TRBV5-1	TGCGCCAGCAGCTTGGCCCCCGGGACAGGGACCAATCAGCCCCAGCATTTT	CASSLAPGTGTNQPQHF
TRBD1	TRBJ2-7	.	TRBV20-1	TGCAGTGCGAGATGGGACAGGGCGTACGAGCAGTACTTC	CSARWDRAYEQYF
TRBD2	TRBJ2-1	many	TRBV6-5	TGTGCCAGCAGTCTAGCGGGCGCCATAAATGAGCAGTTCTTC	CASSLAGAINEQFF
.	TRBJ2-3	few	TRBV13	TGTGCCAGCAGCCCCACACCGGGCATGGATACGCAGTATTTT	CASSPTPGMDTQYF
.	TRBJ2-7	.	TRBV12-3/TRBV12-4	TGTGCCAGCAGTTTTGGAGGGCTCGGGGCCTACGAGCAGTACTTC	CASSFGGLGAYEQYF
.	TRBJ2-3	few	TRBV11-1	TGTGCCAGCAGCTTACCCCTACGCACAGATACGCAGTATTTT	CASSLPLRTDTQYF
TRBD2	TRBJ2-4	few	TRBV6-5	TGTGCCAGCAGACCCCGTCCGGGACTAGCGACCAAAAACATTCAGTACTTC	CASRPRPGLATKNIQYF
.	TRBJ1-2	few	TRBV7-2	TGTGCCAGCAGCTCCCAATCCAGCTATGGCTACACCTTC	CASSSQSSYGYTF
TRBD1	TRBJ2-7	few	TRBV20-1	TGCAGTGTTGACAGGGCCACCCTCGGCGAGCAGTACTTC	CSVDRATLGEQYF
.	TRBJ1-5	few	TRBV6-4	TGTGCCAGCAGCCCCGAAACAACTCAGCCCCAGCATTTT	CASSPETTQPQHF
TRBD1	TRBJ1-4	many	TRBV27	TGTGCCAGCAGTTCGGATGGACAGGGGGAGGATGAAAAACTGTTTTTT	CASSSDGQGEDEKLFF
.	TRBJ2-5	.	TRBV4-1	TGCGCCAGCAGCCAAGACTGGCAGGGCGCCGAGACCCAGTACTTC	CASSQDWQGAETQYF
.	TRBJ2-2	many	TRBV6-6	TGTGCCAGCAGTTACTCGCGTCCACAGGGGAACACCGGGGAGCTGTTTTTT	CASSYSRPQGNTGELFF
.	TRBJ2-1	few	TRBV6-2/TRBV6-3	TGTGCCAGCAGCCGGAGGGACACCCCTGGGAATGAGCAGTTCTTC	CASSRRDTPGNEQFF
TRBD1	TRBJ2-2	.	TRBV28	TGTGCCAGCAGCCATATGCCGGCCGACAGGGGGCAGGGGGAGCTGTTTTTT	CASSHMPADRGQGELFF
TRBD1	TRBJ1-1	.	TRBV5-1	TGCGCCAGCAGCGGAGACAGGGACACTGAAGCTTTCTTT	CASSGDRDTEAFF
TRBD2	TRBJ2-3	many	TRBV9	TGTGCCAGCAGCGGGGAGGGGCCCCCTAGCACAGATACGCAGTATTTT	CASSGEGPPSTDTQYF
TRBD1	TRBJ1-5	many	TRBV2	TGTGCCAGCAGGGGACAGGGGTATCAGCCCCAGCATTTT	CASRGQGYQPQHF
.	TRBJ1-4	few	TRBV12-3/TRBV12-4	TGTGCCAGCAGGCCTACAGGGACTAATGAAAAACTGTTTTTT	CASRPTGTNEKLFF
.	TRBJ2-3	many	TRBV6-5	TGTGCCAGCAGTTACAGGACTTCCACAGATACGCAGTATTTT	CASSYRTSTDTQYF
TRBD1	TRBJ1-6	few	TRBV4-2	TGTGCCAGCAGCCAAGCTGTGCAGGGGGGGAATTCACCCCTCCACTTT	CASSQAVQGGNSPLHF
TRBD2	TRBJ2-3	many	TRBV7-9	TGTGCCAGCAGCTTGGGCGGGGGGGCCGCAGATACGCAGTATTTT	CASSLGGGAADTQYF
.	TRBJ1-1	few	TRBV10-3	TGTGCCATCAGTGAGTCCAGGGGCAGCACTGAAGCTTTCTTT	CAISESRGSTEAFF
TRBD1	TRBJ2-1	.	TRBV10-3	TGTGCCATCAGCCTGGGACAGGGTCCTAAAGACAATGAGCAGTTCTTC	CAISLGQGPKDNEQFF
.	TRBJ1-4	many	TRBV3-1	TGTGCCAGCAGCCAAGGGGGTGACGAAAAACTGTTTTTT	CASSQGGDEKLFF
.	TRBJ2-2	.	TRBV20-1	TGCAGTGCTAGTTCCTCTCAGGGGAACACCGGGGAGCTGTTTTTT	CSASSSQGNTGELFF
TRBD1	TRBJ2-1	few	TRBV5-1	TGCGCCAGCAGCTTGGGGACAGGGAGCTACAATGAGCAGTTCTTC	CASSLGTGSYNEQFF
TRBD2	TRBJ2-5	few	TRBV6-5	TGTGCCAGCAGTTATGGGAGGGAAGAGACCCAGTACTTC	CASSYGREETQYF
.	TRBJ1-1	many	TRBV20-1	TGCAGTGCAACGGACAGCTCGAACACTGAAGCTTTCTTT	CSATDSSNTEAFF
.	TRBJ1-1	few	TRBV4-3	TGCGCCAGCAGCCAAGTAGGAGGGACTGAAGCTTTCTTT	CASSQVGGTEAFF
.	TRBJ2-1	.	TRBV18	TGTGCCAGCTCACCCCAGGGGTTGGCGTTCTTC	CASSPQGLAFF
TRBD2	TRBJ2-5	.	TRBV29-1	TGCAGCGAAATCGACACGGGGGGAGAGACCCAGTACTTC	CSEIDTGGETQYF
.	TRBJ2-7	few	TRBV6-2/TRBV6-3	TGTGCCAGCAGCCCCCGGGGATTGCTCAACGAGCAGTACTTC	CASSPRGLLNEQYF
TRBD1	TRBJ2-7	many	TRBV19	TGTGCCAGTAGTCAAACTAAGGGACAGGGAGGTTCCCACGAGCAGTACTTC	CASSQTKGQGGSHEQYF
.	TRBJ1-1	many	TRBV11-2	TGTGCCAGCAGCCAAGGTGTGGGAGCTTTCTTT	CASSQGVGAFF
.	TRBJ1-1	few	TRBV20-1	TGCAGTGCTAAGCCCAGGGGAAACACTGAAGCTTTCTTT	CSAKPRGNTEAFF
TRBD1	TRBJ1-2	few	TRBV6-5	TGTGCCAGCATAAAACAGGGGGCCCGTGGCTACACCTTC	CASIKQGARGYTF
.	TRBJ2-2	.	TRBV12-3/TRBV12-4	TGTGCCAGCAGTCAGGGATCGAACACCGGGGAGCTGTTTTTT	CASSQGSNTGELFF
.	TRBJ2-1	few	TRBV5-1	TGCGCCAGCAGCTCACGGGACTCCCGGGGCGATGAGCAGTTCTTC	CASSSRDSRGDEQFF